This TCR beta chain was identified during a study of radiation and T cells in renal cell carcinoma. Across the whole study: Nephrectomy followed 15 Gy stereotactic body radiation by 4 weeks. Study-level findings and limits: In blood, top tumor clones expanded by 2 weeks, shrinking by 4.

CDR3 size: 16 residues. V lost 1 base, J lost 6 bases, and 6 bases stayed unmatched. CDR1 SGHTA and CDR2 FQGNSA come from the germline V gene. Generated by immunoSEQ multiplex PCR, the TCRdb table keeps only in-frame clones and is missing some. Here the sample spans about 59,000 clones, around 78% being singletons. Turning to this clone: Antigen unknown.

Time point denoted: baseline pretreatment blood. This sample's treatment: 15 Gy SBRT to primary tumor, nephrectomy 4 weeks later. Blood was sampled at baseline, 2 weeks and 4 weeks after SBRT. The tumor was a clear cell renal cell carcinoma. Sequencing was performed on blood, taken from a patient whose treatment included radiotherapy and nephrectomy. The source is a man between 60 and 70 years old with renal cell carcinoma. The genes are TRBV7-2 and TRBJ2-3; 11 nucleotides agree with TRBD2. The CDR3 region is CASSLGTSGLLDTQYF. The CDR3 bases are TGTGCCAGCAGCTTAGGGACTAGCGGGCTTCTGGATACGCAGTATTTT.